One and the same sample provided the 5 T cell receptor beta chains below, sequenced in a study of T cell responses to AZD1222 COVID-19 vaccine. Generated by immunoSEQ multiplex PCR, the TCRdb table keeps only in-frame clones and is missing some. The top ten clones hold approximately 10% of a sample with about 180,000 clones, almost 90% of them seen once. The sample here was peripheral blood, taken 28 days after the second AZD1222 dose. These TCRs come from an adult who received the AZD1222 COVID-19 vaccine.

The DNA of the CDR3 is TGTGCCAGTAGTATACGGGCTAGTTTTCCCTACGAGCAGTACTTC. The encoded protein is CASSIRASFPYEQYF. The chain combines TRBV19 with TRBJ2-7; D not certain. This CDR3 spans 15 amino acids. V gave up 2 bases and J gave up 2 bases, with 13 bases separating them. CDR1 LNHDA and CDR2 SQIVND come from the germline V gene (reference sequence).

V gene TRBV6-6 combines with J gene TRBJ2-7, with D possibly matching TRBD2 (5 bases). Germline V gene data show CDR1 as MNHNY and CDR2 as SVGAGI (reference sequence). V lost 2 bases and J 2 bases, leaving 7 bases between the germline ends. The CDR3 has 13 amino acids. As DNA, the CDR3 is TGTGCCAGCAGTTACAGGACTGCCTACGAGCAGTACTTC. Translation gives CASSYRTAYEQYF.

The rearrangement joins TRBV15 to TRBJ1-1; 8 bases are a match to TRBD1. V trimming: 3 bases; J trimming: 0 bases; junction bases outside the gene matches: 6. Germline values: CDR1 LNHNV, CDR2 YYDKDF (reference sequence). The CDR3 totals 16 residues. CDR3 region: CATSRRQGALNTEAFF. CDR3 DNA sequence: TGTGCCACCAGCAGGAGGCAGGGGGCGTTGAACACTGAAGCTTTCTTT.

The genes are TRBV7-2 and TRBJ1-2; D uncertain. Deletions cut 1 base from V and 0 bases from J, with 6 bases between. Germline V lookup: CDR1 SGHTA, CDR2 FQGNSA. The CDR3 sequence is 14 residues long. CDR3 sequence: CASSLGRTNYGYTF. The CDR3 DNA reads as TGTGCCAGCAGCTTAGGACGCACTAACTATGGCTACACCTTC.

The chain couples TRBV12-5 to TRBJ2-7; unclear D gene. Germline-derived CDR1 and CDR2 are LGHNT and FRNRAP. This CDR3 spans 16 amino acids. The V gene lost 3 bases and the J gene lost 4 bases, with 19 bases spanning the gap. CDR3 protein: CASGFGQIGFGYEQYF. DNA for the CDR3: TGTGCTAGTGGTTTCGGCCAGATAGGGTTCGGGTACGAGCAGTACTTC.